Listed below are T cell receptor beta chains from one sample, sequenced in a study of response to subunit inactivated influenza vaccine. TCRdb re-called the RT-PCR reads through MiXCR, storing one row per CDR3 protein. The table records hundreds of thousands of distinct CDR3 sequences, about 10% of them present only once. These records were also assigned to another study, of T cells expressing NK-cell markers.

This specimen was PBMCs from blood, taken on the day of vaccination. The origin of the receptors is a man aged 45-60 years who received an inactivated influenza vaccine. CDR3s include the opening cysteine and the closing phenylalanine or tryptophan. D genes are given only for firm matches. The size entry is marked missing in some rows and otherwise reads once, few, many or a size class.

D gene	clone size	V gene	CDR3 length	J gene	CDR3 protein	CDR3 DNA
.	few	TRBV7-6	17	TRBJ2-7	CASSLDAPRGFSYEQYF	TGTGCCAGCAGCTTAGATGCTCCCAGGGGATTTTCCTACGAGCAGTACTTC
TRBD1	few	TRBV5-1	14	TRBJ2-3	CASSLEGAGDTQYF	TGCGCCAGCAGCTTGGAGGGGGCAGGGGATACGCAGTATTTT
TRBD2	.	TRBV5-1	18	TRBJ2-7	CASSPTPGLVEDQYEQYF	TGCGCCAGCAGCCCTACCCCGGGACTAGTGGAAGATCAGTACGAGCAGTACTTC
.	few	TRBV5-1	14	TRBJ1-4	CASSLGPEDEKLFF	TGCGCCAGCAGCTTGGGGCCTGAGGATGAAAAACTGTTTTTT
.	.	TRBV20-1	17	TRBJ2-1	CSARDGGGASSYNEQFF	TGCAGTGCTAGAGATGGGGGCGGAGCGAGCTCCTACAATGAGCAGTTCTTC
.	many	TRBV3-1	15	TRBJ2-7	CASSHGIGVSYEQYF	TGTGCCAGCAGCCATGGCATAGGGGTGAGCTACGAGCAGTACTTC
.	few	TRBV29-1	15	TRBJ2-2	CSVVQGPQFTGELFF	TGCAGCGTTGTTCAGGGACCCCAATTCACCGGGGAGCTGTTTTTT
.	few	TRBV7-6	14	TRBJ1-2	CASSLDSYNYGYTF	TGTGCCAGCAGCTTAGATTCGTACAACTATGGCTACACCTTC
TRBD2	.	TRBV7-9	16	TRBJ2-1	CASRASGRASVNEQFF	TGTGCCAGCAGAGCCAGCGGGAGGGCCTCGGTGAATGAGCAGTTCTTC
TRBD2	many	TRBV12-3/TRBV12-4	15	TRBJ2-2	CASSPTSGGIGELFF	TGTGCCAGCAGCCCAACTAGCGGGGGGATCGGGGAGCTGTTTTTT
.	few	TRBV20-1	11	TRBJ1-2	CSARIGGANTF	TGCAGTGCTAGAATAGGGGGGGCTAACACCTTC
TRBD1	few	TRBV20-1	14	TRBJ2-7	CSVGRTGVDYEQYF	TGCAGTGTTGGAAGGACAGGGGTAGACTACGAGCAGTACTTC
TRBD2	few	TRBV12-3/TRBV12-4	14	TRBJ2-3	CASSEGLASDTQYF	TGTGCCAGCAGTGAAGGACTAGCGAGCGATACGCAGTATTTT
TRBD1	.	TRBV7-9	16	TRBJ2-4	CASSLGQGLDKNIQYF	TGTGCCAGCAGCTTGGGACAGGGGTTGGACAAAAACATTCAGTACTTC
.	many	TRBV12-3/TRBV12-4	13	TRBJ1-2	CASGMGAGYGYTF	TGTGCCAGCGGAATGGGGGCGGGCTATGGCTACACCTTC
TRBD1	.	TRBV29-1	13	TRBJ2-7	CSVWDSVMYEQYF	TGCAGCGTGTGGGACAGCGTGATGTACGAGCAGTACTTC
.	few	TRBV20-1	14	TRBJ2-7	CSARGARLPYEQYF	TGCAGTGCTAGAGGGGCGAGACTGCCATACGAGCAGTACTTC
.	many	TRBV6-2/TRBV6-3	13	TRBJ2-1	CASSLRTSSEQFF	TGTGCCAGCAGTCTAAGAACTAGCAGTGAGCAGTTCTTC
.	.	TRBV29-1	17	TRBJ2-3	CSVEHRLGTLSTDTQYF	TGCAGCGTTGAACACAGGCTCGGGACGCTGAGCACAGATACGCAGTATTTT
TRBD1	.	TRBV5-1	15	TRBJ2-5	CASSLMTGSRETQYF	TGCGCCAGCAGCTTGATGACAGGGAGTCGGGAGACCCAGTACTTC
.	.	TRBV6-4	13	TRBJ2-3	CASSVTQRDTQYF	TGTGCCAGCAGTGTGACCCAGAGGGATACGCAGTATTTT
TRBD1	many	TRBV5-1	15	TRBJ2-2	CASSIRTGNTGELFF	TGCGCCAGCAGCATTCGGACAGGGAACACCGGGGAGCTGTTTTTT
.	few	TRBV28	14	TRBJ1-1	CASRDPGASTEAFF	TGTGCCAGCAGAGACCCGGGGGCCTCCACTGAAGCTTTCTTT
TRBD1	.	TRBV5-1	14	TRBJ1-6	CASSPGTGDSPLHF	TGCGCCAGCAGCCCCGGGACAGGAGATTCACCCCTCCACTTT
.	.	TRBV25-1	16	TRBJ2-7	CASSGTGIRGNYEQYF	TGTGCCAGCAGTGGCACCGGGATAAGGGGAAATTACGAGCAGTACTTC
.	few	TRBV10-3	11	TRBJ2-3	CAISEIDTQYF	TGTGCCATCAGTGAGATAGATACGCAGTATTTT
.	many	TRBV7-2	14	TRBJ2-2	CASSLVPRTGELFF	TGTGCCAGCAGCTTAGTGCCAAGAACCGGGGAGCTGTTTTTT
.	.	TRBV5-1	15	TRBJ2-5	CASSLSGSEQETQYF	TGCGCCAGCAGCTTGTCAGGGTCAGAACAAGAGACCCAGTACTTC
TRBD1	few	TRBV4-2	15	TRBJ2-4	CASSQDSDRGNIQYF	TGTGCCAGCAGCCAAGACTCGGACAGGGGAAACATTCAGTACTTC
.	.	TRBV2	14	TRBJ1-6	CASRPPRGNSPLHF	TGTGCCAGCAGACCACCAAGGGGCAATTCACCCCTCCACTTT
.	.	TRBV7-2	14	TRBJ2-7	CASSLGTGPRHKYF	TGTGCCAGCAGCTTAGGTACAGGCCCCCGGCATAAGTACTTC
TRBD2	.	TRBV6-2/TRBV6-3	16	TRBJ2-1	CASSYSLAGSYNEQFF	TGTGCCAGCAGTTACTCACTAGCGGGGTCGTACAATGAGCAGTTCTTC
.	many	TRBV2	14	TRBJ2-2	CASSEFGIDGELFF	TGTGCCAGCAGTGAATTTGGTATTGACGGGGAGCTGTTTTTT
.	.	TRBV7-2	15	TRBJ2-5	CASNLRGLGQETQYF	TGTGCCAGCAACCTCAGGGGACTTGGTCAAGAGACCCAGTACTTC
TRBD2	few	TRBV6-1	16	TRBJ2-7	CASSGGVAGSLYEQYF	TGTGCCAGCAGTGGGGGAGTAGCGGGGTCTCTCTACGAGCAGTACTTC
.	.	TRBV6-2/TRBV6-3	11	TRBJ2-7	CAIASSYEQYF	TGTGCCATAGCGAGCTCCTACGAGCAGTACTTC
TRBD2	few	TRBV4-1	17	TRBJ2-2	CASSHPIAGLNTGELFF	TGCGCCAGCAGCCACCCCATAGCGGGGCTAAACACCGGGGAGCTGTTTTTT
TRBD1	many	TRBV6-2/TRBV6-3	15	TRBJ2-7	CASSSGQGRSYEQYF	TGTGCCAGCAGCTCGGGACAGGGAAGGTCCTACGAGCAGTACTTC
.	many	TRBV5-1	14	TRBJ2-7	CASSLGRETYEQYF	TGCGCCAGCAGCTTGGGTCGGGAAACCTACGAGCAGTACTTC
TRBD1	many	TRBV6-1	14	TRBJ1-2	CASTPDRGNYGYTF	TGTGCCAGCACTCCTGACAGGGGTAACTATGGCTACACCTTC
.	.	TRBV7-2	14	TRBJ2-3	CASSTQLSTDTQYF	TGTGCCAGCAGTACTCAGCTCAGCACAGATACGCAGTATTTT
TRBD2	many	TRBV12-3/TRBV12-4	14	TRBJ2-3	CASTRGGGTDTQYF	TGTGCCAGCACCCGGGGGGGAGGGACAGATACGCAGTATTTT
.	few	TRBV18	15	TRBJ1-5	CASSRTADSNQPQHF	TGTGCCAGCTCCCGGACGGCGGATAGCAATCAGCCCCAGCATTTT
TRBD1	few	TRBV27	14	TRBJ1-2	CASSWTGGSYGYTF	TGTGCCAGCAGTTGGACAGGGGGCAGCTATGGCTACACCTTC
TRBD2	.	TRBV12-3/TRBV12-4	17	TRBJ2-7	CASSFSRGLAGHNEQYF	TGTGCCAGCAGCTTCAGCCGGGGCCTAGCGGGTCATAACGAGCAGTACTTC
TRBD2	few	TRBV12-3/TRBV12-4	20	TRBJ2-3	CASRGIGLARGLVSSDTQYF	TGTGCCAGCAGGGGGATTGGACTAGCGAGGGGTTTGGTTTCATCAGATACGCAGTATTTT
TRBD1	many	TRBV28	12	TRBJ2-7	CATRTGGYEQYF	TGTGCTACTCGGACAGGGGGCTACGAGCAGTACTTC
.	.	TRBV11-2	16	TRBJ2-3	CASSPRGALIADTQYF	TGTGCCAGCAGCCCCCGGGGGGCCCTAATAGCAGATACGCAGTATTTT
.	few	TRBV10-3	16	TRBJ2-2	CAISESAATNTGELFF	TGTGCCATCAGTGAGTCGGCTGCAACGAACACCGGGGAGCTGTTTTTT
.	few	TRBV20-1	13	TRBJ1-2	CSARDHHHYGYTF	TGCAGTGCTAGAGATCACCACCACTATGGCTACACCTTC
TRBD1	.	TRBV10-3	12	TRBJ1-1	CAISESTGTAFF	TGTGCCATCAGTGAGTCGACAGGGACCGCTTTCTTT